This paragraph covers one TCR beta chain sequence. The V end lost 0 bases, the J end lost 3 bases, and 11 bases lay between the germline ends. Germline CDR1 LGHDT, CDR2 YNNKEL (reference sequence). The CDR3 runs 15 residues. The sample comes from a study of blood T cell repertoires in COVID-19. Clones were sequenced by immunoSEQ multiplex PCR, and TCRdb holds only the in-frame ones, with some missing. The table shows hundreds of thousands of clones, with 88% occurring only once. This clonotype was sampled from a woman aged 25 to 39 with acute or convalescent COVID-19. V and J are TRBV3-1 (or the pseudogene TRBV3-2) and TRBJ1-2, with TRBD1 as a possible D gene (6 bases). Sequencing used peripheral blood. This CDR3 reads CASSQDLNRDYGYTF. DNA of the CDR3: TGTGCCAGCAGCCAAGATCTGAACAGGGACTATGGCTACACCTTC.